The 29 T cell receptor beta chains presented below share a single source sample, sequenced in a study of shared clonotypes between healthy human individuals. The repertoire was sequenced with immunoSEQ multiplex PCR; TCRdb's copy has only in-frame clones and lacks some. Found here are some 2.4 million clones, roughly 93% of them singletons; the top ten hold about 0.38%. The sample taken for sequencing was naive CD4+ T cells from PBMCs. Documented subset: CD45RA+ positively selected. Receptor source: a man between 18 and 35 years old in good health. Some clones in this sample may be carry-over from other donors' samples.

To note about this clone: The same CDR3 can be traced to other DNA sequences in this sample. The chain joins TRBV12-5 to TRBJ1-2, with TRBD1 matching over 9 bases. The CDR3 is made up of 13 amino acids. Germline assignment: CDR1 LGHNT and CDR2 FRNRAP. V shed 6 bases and J 2 bases; nucleotides not matched to a gene: 1. The CDR3 DNA sequence: TGTGCTAGTGGAGGACAGGGGAACTATGGCTACACCTTC. This codes for CASGGQGNYGYTF.

The chain recombines TRBV7-3 with TRBJ2-1; the match to TRBD2 covers 7 bases. Germline-derived CDR1 and CDR2 are SGHTA and FQGTGA. The CDR3 runs to 15 residues. Trimming at V came to 3 bases and at J to 5 bases, leaving 7 bases not matched to a gene. CDR3 protein: CASSFRAGVNNEQFF. As DNA, the CDR3 is TGTGCCAGCAGCTTTAGGGCGGGAGTAAACAATGAGCAGTTCTTC.

The chain uses TRBV9 and TRBJ2-5; 8 bases are shared with TRBD1. Germline lookup yields CDR1 SGDLS and CDR2 YYNGEE. The CDR3 extends over 16 amino acids. The junction had 12 bases not matched to a gene; V was cut back by 4 bases and J by 4 bases. CDR3 region: CASSRLSGQGRETQYF. The CDR3, as DNA: TGTGCCAGCAGCCGATTGAGCGGACAGGGAAGAGAGACCCAGTACTTC.

V and J are TRBV28 and TRBJ1-1, with 8 nucleotides matching TRBD1. CDR3 size: 13 residues. Trimming at V came to 8 bases and at J to 7 bases, leaving 9 bases not matched to a gene. Germline V gene lookup returns CDR1 MDHEN and CDR2 SYDVKM. The CDR3 region has the DNA TGTGCCAGCCTGGACAGGGCCCTAAATGAAGCTTTCTTT. Its protein is CASLDRALNEAFF.

CDR3 in DNA: TGCGCCAGCAGCCTGAGCCCTGTCAACTACAATGAGCAGTTCTTC. Translating it yields CASSLSPVNYNEQFF. J is TRBJ2-1 and V is TRBV5-1; the D is unclear. CDR3 length: 15 residues. Trimming removed 4 bases from V and 3 bases from J, with 14 bases in between. Germline V gene data show CDR1 as SGHRS and CDR2 as YFSETQ. The variable domain in full, completed from reference TRBV5-1 and TRBJ2-1, reads KAGVTQTPRYLIKTRGQQVTLSCSPISGHRSVSWYQQTPGQGLQFLFEYFSETQRNKGNFPGRFSGRQFSNSRSEMNVSTLELGDSALYLCASSLSPVNYNEQFFGPGTRLTVL.

This chain joins TRBV5-1 and TRBJ2-1; 10 bases match TRBD2. The CDR3 is 20 residues long. V lost 4 bases, J lost 0 bases, and 16 bases stayed unmatched. Germline-derived CDR1 and CDR2 are SGHRS and YFSETQ. CDR3 loop: CASSPTSGRGHASSYNEQFF. CDR3 coding DNA: TGCGCCAGCAGCCCCACCAGCGGGAGGGGTCATGCAAGCTCCTACAATGAGCAGTTCTTC.

The V gene is TRBV19, the J gene TRBJ2-2; D is uncertain. The germline V and J ends were trimmed by 5 bases and 5 bases, with 18 bases remaining between them. Per the germline V gene, CDR1 is LNHDA and CDR2 is SQIVND (reference sequence). The CDR3 loop spans 16 amino acids. CDR3 nucleotides: TGTGCCAGTAGTCTCCAAATTAGAATCGGGACCGGGGAGCTGTTTTTT. This gives the protein CASSLQIRIGTGELFF.

Concerning this clone: The junction differs from germline at one of its ends, possibly a read error. The chain employs TRBV7-3 and TRBJ2-7, with D possibly being TRBD1 (5 bases). This CDR3 is 13 amino acids long. CDR1 is SGHTA and CDR2 is FQGTGA in the germline V gene. The CDR3 spells CASSRTNSYGQYF. The CDR3 DNA reads as TGTGCCAGCAGTCGGACAAACTCCTACGGGCAGTACTTC.

The J gene is TRBJ1-4, the V gene TRBV28; D remains unclear. Trimming cost V 2 bases and J 5 bases, with 12 bases left between them. In germline, CDR1 is MDHEN, CDR2 SYDVKM. The length of the CDR3 is 15 residues. CDR3 DNA sequence: TGTGCCAGCAGTTTAGTTCGGGGAGCAAATGAAAAACTGTTTTTT. Residues: CASSLVRGANEKLFF.

The chain joins TRBV25-1 to TRBJ1-1; D perhaps matches TRBD1 (6 bases). The CDR3 has 14 amino acids. V lost 4 bases, J lost 3 bases, and 12 bases lay in between. Looked up from germline, CDR1 is MGHDK and CDR2 is SYGVNS. CDR3 bases: TGTGCCAGCAGTGTTACTAGGGGGTACACTGAAGCTTTCTTT. It is translated as CASSVTRGYTEAFF. Combining the CDR3 with reference TRBV25-1 and TRBJ1-1 gives the whole variable domain EADIYQTPRYLVIGTGKKITLECSQTMGHDKMYWYQQDPGMELHLIHYSYGVNSTEKGDLSSESTVSRIRTEHFPLTLESARPSHTSQYLCASSVTRGYTEAFFGQGTRLTVV.

The genes are TRBV6-1 and TRBJ1-2, with a tentative D call TRBD1 (6 bases). Germline values: CDR1 MNHNS, CDR2 SASEGT. Trimming removed 1 base from V and 1 base from J, with 7 bases in between. The CDR3 has 14 amino acids. CDR3 nucleotides: TGTGCCAGCAGTGAAGGGGGGCGTAACTATGGCTACACCTTC. Its protein is CASSEGGRNYGYTF.

The gene calls are TRBV6-1 and TRBJ1-2; D remains ambiguous. Germline CDR1 MNHNS, CDR2 SASEGT. The V end was cut by 2 bases, the J end by 4 bases, with 11 bases between. This CDR3 has 14 residues. CDR3 region: CASSESYGPYGYTF. Here the CDR3 DNA reads TGTGCCAGCAGTGAATCTTACGGACCCTATGGCTACACCTTC.

The V and J genes are TRBV28 and TRBJ1-2; 8 nucleotides line up with TRBD1. Germline lookup yields CDR1 MDHEN and CDR2 SYDVKM. V lost 5 bases to trimming and J lost 0 bases; unmatched junction nucleotides: 8. The CDR3 extends over 16 amino acids. CDR3 nucleotide sequence: TGTGCCAGCAGTACTGGGACAGGCGGTCCTAACTATGGCTACACCTTC. The encoded protein is CASSTGTGGPNYGYTF.

This chain uses TRBV29-1 with TRBJ1-4; D might be TRBD1 (6 bases). This CDR3 spans 13 amino acids. The V end lost 4 bases, the J end lost 6 bases, and 12 bases lay between the germline ends. Per germline, CDR1 SQVTM and CDR2 ANQGSEA. The chain's CDR3 is CSVGSRGDEKLFF. The CDR3 bases are TGCAGCGTTGGGTCTAGGGGGGATGAAAAACTGTTTTTT.

The genes are TRBV18 and TRBJ2-4; TRBD1 is a possible D gene (8 bases). V was cut by 3 bases and J by 3 bases, with 15 bases left in between. The CDR3 spans 16 residues. The germline gives CDR1 KGHSH, CDR2 LQKENI. CDR3 protein: CASSPTGAGVKNIQYF. In DNA form, the CDR3 reads TGTGCCAGCTCACCGACAGGGGCGGGGGTCAAAAACATTCAGTACTTC.

A word on this clone: Other DNA sequences within the sample encode an identical CDR3. The chain recombines TRBV5-8 with TRBJ2-5, with 9 bases that match TRBD1. The V gene's germline CDR1 is SGHTS and CDR2 YDEGEE. The CDR3 spans 14 residues. The V and J ends lost 4 bases and 2 bases, in that order; junction bases with no gene match: 3. The CDR3 DNA follows: TGTGCCAGCAGCCTGGGACAGGGACAAGAGACCCAGTACTTC. Its translation is CASSLGQGQETQYF.

V usage is TRBV2 and J usage is TRBJ1-1; D unresolved. The germline V gene encodes CDR1 SNHLY and CDR2 FYNNEI. V shed 6 bases and J shed 11 bases, with 22 bases lying between them. The CDR3 runs 14 residues. This CDR3 reads CASSVVLGLSGAFF. In DNA form, the CDR3 reads TGTGCCAGCAGCGTCGTGTTGGGTCTTAGTGGCGCTTTCTTT.

This clone was seen once. V usage is TRBV27 and J usage is TRBJ1-1; D may be TRBD1 (5 bases). The CDR3 extends over 15 amino acids. Trimming stripped 6 bases from V and 4 bases from J, with 18 bases between. The germline V gene has CDR1 MNHEY and CDR2 SMNVEV (reference sequence). This CDR3 reads CASRAGGRRGTEAFF. The CDR3 DNA reads TGTGCCAGCAGGGCGGGAGGGCGGAGGGGCACTGAAGCTTTCTTT.

To note about this clone: This same CDR3 is encoded by further DNA sequences in the sample. CDR3 sequence reads: CASRLDRGTEAFF. CDR3 coding DNA: TGCGCCAGCAGACTCGACAGGGGCACTGAAGCTTTCTTT. This sequence joins TRBV5-1 and TRBJ1-1; the match to TRBD1 covers 8 bases. Germline trimming cut 5 bases from V and 4 bases from J; bases unmatched to any gene: 4. Germline CDR1 reads SGHRS; CDR2 reads YFSETQ. This CDR3 has 13 amino acids.

The chain has TRBV6-1 and TRBJ2-7; TRBD1 aligns across 8 bases. J gave up 7 bases and V 3 bases, and 8 bases lay outside the gene matches. CDR1 and CDR2 from the germline V gene are MNHNS and SASEGT. This CDR3 has 14 residues. DNA of the CDR3: TGTGCCAGCAGTGACGCGGACAGGGTTTGGGAGCAGTACTTC. Translated, it gives CASSDADRVWEQYF.

The V and J genes are TRBV20-1 and TRBJ2-7; D gene unclear. Trimming shortened V by 6 bases and J by 5 bases, and 11 bases separated the two germline ends. Per the germline V gene, CDR1 is DFQATT and CDR2 is SNEGSKA (reference sequence). The CDR3 totals 11 residues. The CDR3 spells CSAISLNEQYF. The CDR3 DNA is TGCAGTGCGATCTCTTTAAACGAGCAGTACTTC.

The V and J genes are TRBV11-1 and TRBJ2-1; 8 bases align to TRBD2. This CDR3 region has 16 residues. CDR1 SGHAT and CDR2 FQDESV come from the germline V gene (reference sequence). V dropped 4 bases and J dropped 0; count of bases not matched to a gene: 5. As DNA, the CDR3 is TGTGCCAGCAGCTCTCAGCGGGGGTCCTCCTACAATGAGCAGTTCTTC. It encodes CASSSQRGSSYNEQFF.

V and J are TRBV21-1 and TRBJ1-1. TRBV21-1 is marked as a pseudogene. There are 16 residues in the CDR3. DNA of the CDR3: TGTGCCAGCAGCAGGGAGGCTCAGGTAGGGAACACTGAAGCTTTCTTT. It translates to CASSREAQVGNTEAFF.

The chain links TRBV4-1 to TRBJ1-4; 7 bases are shared with TRBD1. CDR1 is MGHRA, CDR2 YSYEKL, per germline. The V segment lost 1 base and the J segment 8 bases; nucleotides outside the gene matches: 7. The CDR3 runs to 15 residues. CDR3 in amino acids: CASSQAPDRAEKLFF. The CDR3 DNA reads TGCGCCAGCAGCCAAGCCCCCGACAGGGCCGAAAAACTGTTTTTT.

The CDR3, as DNA: TGCGCCAGCAGCTTGCGGCTGCGGGAGCTTGCTTACAATGAGCAGTTCTTC. Translating it yields CASSLRLRELAYNEQFF. V gene TRBV5-1 combines with J gene TRBJ2-1; 7 bases are a match to TRBD2. The CDR3 has 17 residues. Germline V gives CDR1 SGHRS, CDR2 YFSETQ. With 1 base clipped from V and 4 bases from J, the junction kept 11 bases outside the gene matches.

This chain joins TRBV4-2 and TRBJ2-3, with a weak D call TRBD2 (5 bases). V lost 4 bases to trimming and J lost 5 bases, with 19 bases between them. The CDR3 loop spans 16 amino acids. Germline CDR1 is LGHNA and CDR2 is YNFKEQ. The DNA of the CDR3 is TGTGCCAGCAGCCCTCTTGACTTGCTCCGGGGAGATACGCAGTATTTT. It yields the protein CASSPLDLLRGDTQYF.

This sequence joins TRBV5-1 and TRBJ2-2; tentatively, D is TRBD2 (6 bases). The germline V and J ends were trimmed by 1 base and 2 bases, with 12 bases remaining between them. Germline values: CDR1 SGHRS, CDR2 YFSETQ. This CDR3 is built from 16 residues. CDR3 amino acids: CASSLFGRGNTGELFF. CDR3 DNA sequence: TGCGCCAGCAGCTTGTTCGGGCGGGGTAACACCGGGGAGCTGTTTTTT.

The chain has TRBV4-2 and TRBJ1-2; D is possibly TRBD1 (5 bases). CDR1 LGHNA and CDR2 YNFKEQ come from the germline V gene. This CDR3 has 16 amino acids. V shed 0 bases and J shed 8 bases, with 19 bases lying between them. As DNA, the CDR3 is TGTGCCAGCAGCCAAGACCTTCGCGGGCAGGGTGGCGGCTACACCTTC. Translated: CASSQDLRGQGGGYTF.

This chain uses TRBV9 with TRBJ1-1, with 7 bases identical to TRBD1. V lost 4 bases, J lost 3 bases, and 12 bases stayed unmatched. The CDR3 runs 16 residues. The V gene's germline CDR1 is SGDLS and CDR2 YYNGEE. The CDR3 reads CASSLTIGGRDTEAFF. CDR3 sequence (DNA): TGTGCCAGCAGCCTAACGATAGGGGGCCGGGACACTGAAGCTTTCTTT.